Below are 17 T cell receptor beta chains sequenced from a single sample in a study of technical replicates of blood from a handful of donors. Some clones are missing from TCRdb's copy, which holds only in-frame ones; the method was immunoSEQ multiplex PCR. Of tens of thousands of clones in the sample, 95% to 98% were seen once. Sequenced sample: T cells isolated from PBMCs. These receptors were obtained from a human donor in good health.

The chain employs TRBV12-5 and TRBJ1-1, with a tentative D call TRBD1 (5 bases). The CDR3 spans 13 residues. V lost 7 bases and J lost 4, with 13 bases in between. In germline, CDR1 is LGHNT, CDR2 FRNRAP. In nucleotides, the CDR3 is TGTGCTAGTGCCCTCGGGGGTGGCACTGAAGCTTTCTTT. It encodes CASALGGGTEAFF.

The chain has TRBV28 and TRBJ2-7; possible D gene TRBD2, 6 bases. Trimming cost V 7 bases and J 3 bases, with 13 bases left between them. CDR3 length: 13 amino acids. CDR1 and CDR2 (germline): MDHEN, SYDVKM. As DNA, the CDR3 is TGTGCCAGCACCTCGGGGGTGGACTACGAGCAGTACTTC. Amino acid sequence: CASTSGVDYEQYF.

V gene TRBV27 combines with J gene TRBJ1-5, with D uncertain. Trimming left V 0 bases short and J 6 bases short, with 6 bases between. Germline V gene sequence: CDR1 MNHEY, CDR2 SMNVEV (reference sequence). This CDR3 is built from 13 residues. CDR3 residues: CASSLSVGQPQHF. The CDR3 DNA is TGTGCCAGCAGTTTATCAGTCGGTCAGCCCCAGCATTTT.

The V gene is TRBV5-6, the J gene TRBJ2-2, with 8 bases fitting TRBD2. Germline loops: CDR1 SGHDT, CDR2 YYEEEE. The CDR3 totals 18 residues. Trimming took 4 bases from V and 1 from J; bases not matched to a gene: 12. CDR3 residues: CASSLPGGIPLNTGELFF. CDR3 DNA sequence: TGTGCCAGCAGCCTCCCGGGAGGGATCCCCCTGAACACCGGGGAGCTGTTTTTT. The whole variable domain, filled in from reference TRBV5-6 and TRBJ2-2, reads DAGVTQSPTHLIKTRGQQVTLRCSPKSGHDTVSWYQQALGQGPQFIFQYYEEEERQRGNFPDRFSGHQFPNYSSELNVNALLLGDSALYLCASSLPGGIPLNTGELFFGEGSRLTVL.

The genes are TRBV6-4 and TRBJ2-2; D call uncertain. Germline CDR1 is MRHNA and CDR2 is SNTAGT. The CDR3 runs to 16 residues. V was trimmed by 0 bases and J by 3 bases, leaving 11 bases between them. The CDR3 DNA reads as TGTGCCAGCAGTGACTCGGTGGCTTTCCACACCGGGGAGCTGTTTTTT. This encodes CASSDSVAFHTGELFF.

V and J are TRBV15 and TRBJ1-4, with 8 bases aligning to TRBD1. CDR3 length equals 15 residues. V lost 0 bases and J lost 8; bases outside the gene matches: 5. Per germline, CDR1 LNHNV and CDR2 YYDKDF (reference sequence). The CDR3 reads CATSRDRPGGEKLFF. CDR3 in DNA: TGTGCCACCAGCAGAGATCGTCCAGGGGGCGAAAAACTGTTTTTT.

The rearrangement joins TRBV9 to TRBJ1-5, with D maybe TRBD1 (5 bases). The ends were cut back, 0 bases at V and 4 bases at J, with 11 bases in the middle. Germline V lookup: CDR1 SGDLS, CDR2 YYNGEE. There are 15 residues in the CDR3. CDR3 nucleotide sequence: TGTGCCAGCAGCGTAGGGACATCTGAGAATCAGCCCCAGCATTTT. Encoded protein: CASSVGTSENQPQHF.

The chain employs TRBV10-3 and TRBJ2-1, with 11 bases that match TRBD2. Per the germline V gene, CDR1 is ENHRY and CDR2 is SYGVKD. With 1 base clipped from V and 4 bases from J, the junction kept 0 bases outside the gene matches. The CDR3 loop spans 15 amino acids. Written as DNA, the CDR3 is TGTGCCATCAGTGAGTTAGCGGGGGGGTACAATGAGCAGTTCTTC. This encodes CAISELAGGYNEQFF.

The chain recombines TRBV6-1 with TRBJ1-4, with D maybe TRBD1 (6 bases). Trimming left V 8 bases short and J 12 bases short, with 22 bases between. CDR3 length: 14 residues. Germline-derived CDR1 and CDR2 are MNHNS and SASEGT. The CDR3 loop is CASRKRDKITELFF. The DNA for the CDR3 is TGTGCCAGCCGTAAACGGGACAAAATTACGGAACTGTTTTTT.

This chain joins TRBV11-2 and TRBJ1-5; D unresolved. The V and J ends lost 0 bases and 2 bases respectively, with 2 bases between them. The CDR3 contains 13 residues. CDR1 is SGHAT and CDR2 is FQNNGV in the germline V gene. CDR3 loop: CASSLDGNQPQHF. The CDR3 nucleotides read TGTGCCAGCAGCTTAGACGGCAATCAGCCCCAGCATTTT.

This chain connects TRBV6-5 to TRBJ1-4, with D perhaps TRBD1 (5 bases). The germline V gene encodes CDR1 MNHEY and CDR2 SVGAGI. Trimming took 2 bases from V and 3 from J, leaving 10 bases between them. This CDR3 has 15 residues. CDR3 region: CASSYGAVPNEKLFF. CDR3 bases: TGTGCCAGCAGTTACGGGGCAGTCCCTAATGAAAAACTGTTTTTT.

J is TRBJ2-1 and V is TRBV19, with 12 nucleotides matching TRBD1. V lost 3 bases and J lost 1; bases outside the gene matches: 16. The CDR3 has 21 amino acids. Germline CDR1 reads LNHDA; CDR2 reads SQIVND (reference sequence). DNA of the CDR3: TGTGCCAGTAGTATTATGGGACAGGGGGCGCGCCGGGTGGTTTCCTACAATGAGCAGTTCTTC. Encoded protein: CASSIMGQGARRVVSYNEQFF.

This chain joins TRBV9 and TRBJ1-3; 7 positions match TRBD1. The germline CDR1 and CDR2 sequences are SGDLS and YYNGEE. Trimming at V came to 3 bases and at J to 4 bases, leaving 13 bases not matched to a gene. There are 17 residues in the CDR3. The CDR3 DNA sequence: TGTGCCAGCAGCGAGAGGGGGCAGGGAGTCGCGGGAAACACCATATATTTT. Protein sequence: CASSERGQGVAGNTIYF.

Written as DNA, the CDR3 is TGCAGCGTGAGGACAGGCTTGAACTCCTACAATGAGCAGTTCTTC. This sequence encodes CSVRTGLNSYNEQFF. The chain combines TRBV29-1 with TRBJ2-1; 7 nucleotides match TRBD1. The CDR3 totals 15 residues. Germline values: CDR1 SQVTM, CDR2 ANQGSEA. V dropped 6 bases and J dropped 0; count of bases not matched to a gene: 8.

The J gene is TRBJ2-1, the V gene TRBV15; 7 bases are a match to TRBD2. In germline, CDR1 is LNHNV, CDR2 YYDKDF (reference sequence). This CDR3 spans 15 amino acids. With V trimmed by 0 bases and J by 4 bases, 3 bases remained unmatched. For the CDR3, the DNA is TGTGCCACCAGCAGAGATGGGAGGGGTTACAATGAGCAGTTCTTC. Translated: CATSRDGRGYNEQFF.

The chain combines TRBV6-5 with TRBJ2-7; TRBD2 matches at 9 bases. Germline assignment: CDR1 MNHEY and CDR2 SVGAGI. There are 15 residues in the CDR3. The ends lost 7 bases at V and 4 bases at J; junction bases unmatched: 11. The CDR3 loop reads CASTTGGLAYYEQYF. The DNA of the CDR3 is TGTGCCAGCACTACGGGTGGACTAGCGTATTACGAGCAGTACTTC.

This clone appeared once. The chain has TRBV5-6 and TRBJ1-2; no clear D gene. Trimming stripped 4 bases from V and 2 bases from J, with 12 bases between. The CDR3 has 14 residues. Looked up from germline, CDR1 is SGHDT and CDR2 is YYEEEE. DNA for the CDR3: TGTGCCAGCAGCATTAACGGACTCAACTATGGCTACACCTTC. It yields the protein CASSINGLNYGYTF.